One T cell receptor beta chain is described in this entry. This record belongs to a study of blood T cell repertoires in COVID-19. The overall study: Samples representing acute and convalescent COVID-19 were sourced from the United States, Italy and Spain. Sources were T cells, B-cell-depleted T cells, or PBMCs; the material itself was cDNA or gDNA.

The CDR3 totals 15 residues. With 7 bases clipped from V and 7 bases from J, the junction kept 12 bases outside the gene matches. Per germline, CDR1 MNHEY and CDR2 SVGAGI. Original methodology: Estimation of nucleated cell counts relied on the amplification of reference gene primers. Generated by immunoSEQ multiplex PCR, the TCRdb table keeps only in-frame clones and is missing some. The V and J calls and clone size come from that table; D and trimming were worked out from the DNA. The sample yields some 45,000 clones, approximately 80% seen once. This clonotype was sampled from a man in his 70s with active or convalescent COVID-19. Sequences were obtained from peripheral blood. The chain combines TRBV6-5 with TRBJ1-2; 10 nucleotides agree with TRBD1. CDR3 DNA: TGTGCCAGCACTACCGGGACAGGGGTTTTGACTGGCTACACCTTC. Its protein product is CASTTGTGVLTGYTF.